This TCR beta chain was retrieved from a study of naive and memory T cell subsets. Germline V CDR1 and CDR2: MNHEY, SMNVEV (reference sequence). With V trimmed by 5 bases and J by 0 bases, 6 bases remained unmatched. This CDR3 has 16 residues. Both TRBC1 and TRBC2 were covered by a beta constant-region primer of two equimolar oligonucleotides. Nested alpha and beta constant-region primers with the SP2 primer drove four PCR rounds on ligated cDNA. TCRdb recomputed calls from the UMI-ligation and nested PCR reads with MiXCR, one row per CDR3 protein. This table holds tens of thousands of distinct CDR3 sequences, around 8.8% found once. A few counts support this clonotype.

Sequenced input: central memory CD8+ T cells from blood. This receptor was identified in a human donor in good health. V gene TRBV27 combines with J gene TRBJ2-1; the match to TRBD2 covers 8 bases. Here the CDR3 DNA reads TGTGCCAGCAGTCCGATAGCGGGGAGCTCCTACAATGAGCAGTTCTTC. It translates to CASSPIAGSSYNEQFF.